A single sample gave rise to the 17 T cell receptor beta chains below, sequenced in a study of blood T cell repertoires in COVID-19. Clones were sequenced by immunoSEQ multiplex PCR, and TCRdb holds only the in-frame ones, with some missing. Of 270,000 or so clones in the sample, 83% are singletons; the top ten hold over 8.5%. The sample taken for sequencing was peripheral blood. Receptors originate from a woman in her fifties or sixties who had recovered from COVID-19.

This clone showed up many times. V is TRBV4-2 and J is TRBJ2-3; TRBD1 matches at 8 bases. This CDR3 contains 17 residues. Trimming took 4 bases from V and 4 from J; bases not matched to a gene: 13. The V gene's germline CDR1 is LGHNA and CDR2 YNFKEQ. The CDR3 DNA sequence: TGTGCCAGCAGCCGGAGCCCAGGGGGCGAGGGGGCAGATACGCAGTATTTT. Translation gives CASSRSPGGEGADTQYF.

The J gene is TRBJ1-5, the V gene TRBV28; 9 bases match TRBD1. V lost 5 bases and J lost 6; bases outside the gene matches: 5. Germline loops: CDR1 MDHEN, CDR2 SYDVKM. The CDR3 covers 14 residues. This chain's CDR3 is CASSRDREAQPQHF. Here the CDR3 DNA reads TGTGCCAGCAGTAGGGACAGGGAGGCTCAGCCCCAGCATTTT. The full variable domain, its missing parts supplied by reference TRBV28 and TRBJ1-5, is DVKVTQSSRYLVKRTGEKVFLECVQDMDHENMFWYRQDPGLGLRLIYFSYDVKMKEKGDIPEGYSVSREKKERFSLILESASTNQTSMYLCASSRDREAQPQHFGDGTRLSIL.

V gene TRBV29-1 combines with J gene TRBJ2-1; 7 nucleotides agree with TRBD2. Germline V CDR1 and CDR2: SQVTM, ANQGSEA. The CDR3 sequence is 11 residues long. V lost 4 bases to trimming and J lost 10 bases; unmatched junction nucleotides: 4. CDR3 region: CSVARSGEQFF. CDR3 in DNA: TGCAGCGTTGCACGTAGCGGGGAGCAGTTCTTC.

The V gene is TRBV12-3 or TRBV12-4, the J gene TRBJ2-7, with TRBD1 identical over 7 bases. This CDR3 has 13 amino acids. The V and J ends lost 5 bases and 2 bases, in that order; junction bases with no gene match: 3. Here the CDR3 reads CASSLQGAYEQYF. The CDR3 coding sequence is TGTGCCAGCAGTCTTCAGGGGGCCTACGAGCAGTACTTC.

This chain joins TRBV7-2 and TRBJ1-5, with 7 bases fitting TRBD1. Germline values: CDR1 SGHTA, CDR2 FQGNSA. Trimming removed 2 bases from V and 6 bases from J; junction bases left unmatched: 7. This CDR3 spans 15 amino acids. Here the CDR3 reads CASSLQTGMIQPQHF. CDR3 DNA sequence: TGTGCCAGCAGCTTACAGACAGGGATGATTCAGCCCCAGCATTTT.

The chain joins TRBV19 to TRBJ2-7; D is ambiguous. Germline CDR1 LNHDA, CDR2 SQIVND (reference sequence). Deletions cut 6 bases from V and 7 bases from J, with 16 bases between. This CDR3 comprises 13 residues. This CDR3 is CASSVQLFGEQYF. The CDR3, as DNA: TGTGCCAGTAGCGTACAACTTTTCGGGGAGCAGTACTTC. Full variable domain (missing parts from reference TRBV19 and TRBJ2-7): DGGITQSPKYLFRKEGQNVTLSCEQNLNHDAMYWYRQDPGQGLRLIYYSQIVNDFQKGDIAEGYSVSREKKESFPLTVTSAQKNPTAFYLCASSVQLFGEQYFGPGTRLTVT.

The chain uses TRBV19 and TRBJ1-2, with TRBD1 identical over 9 bases. Germline trimming cut 3 bases from V and 6 bases from J; bases unmatched to any gene: 5. This CDR3 region has 14 residues. Per germline, CDR1 LNHDA and CDR2 SQIVND (reference sequence). CDR3 nucleotide sequence: TGTGCCAGTAGTATGGAAACAGGGGGCGATGGCTACACCTTC. Its protein is CASSMETGGDGYTF.

This chain links TRBV5-1 with TRBJ1-3; D may be TRBD1 (6 bases). Between the trimmed V and J ends, which lost 6 bases and 4 bases, there was a span of 17 bases. Germline values: CDR1 SGHRS, CDR2 YFSETQ. The CDR3 contains 15 residues. The CDR3 DNA follows: TGCGCCAGCACCTTAATACCAGGGGCCGGAAACACCATATATTTT. It codes for CASTLIPGAGNTIYF.

This clone was found a few times. The chain couples TRBV12-1 to TRBJ1-2; TRBD1, the table's D call, was not compared with the DNA. TRBV12-1 is a documented pseudogene. This CDR3 contains 16 residues. The CDR3 region is CASSFVGTGGRYGYTF. DNA for the CDR3: TGTGCCAGCAGCTTTGTAGGGACAGGGGGCCGGTATGGCTACACCTTC.

The chain recombines TRBV11-2 with TRBJ2-4; no clear D gene. Germline loops: CDR1 SGHAT, CDR2 FQNNGV. CDR3 length: 13 amino acids. The ends were cut back, 0 bases at V and 6 bases at J, with 6 bases in the middle. Here the CDR3 reads CASSLEYRNIQYF. In nucleotides, the CDR3 is TGTGCCAGCAGCTTAGAATACAGAAACATTCAGTACTTC.

The gene calls are TRBV13 and TRBJ1-2; 8 positions match TRBD1. Germline V lookup: CDR1 PRHDT, CDR2 FYEKMQ (reference sequence). Trimming removed 5 bases from V and 0 bases from J; junction bases left unmatched: 5. This CDR3 region has 15 residues. This chain's CDR3 is CASSVDRGANYGYTF. In DNA, the CDR3 is TGTGCCAGCAGCGTTGACAGGGGAGCTAACTATGGCTACACCTTC.

This clone was seen more than once but under ten times. The chain recombines TRBV10-2 with TRBJ1-5; TRBD1 might be the D (6 bases). V was pared by 7 bases and J by 0 bases, with 13 bases between. The CDR3 spans 15 residues. Germline V CDR1 and CDR2: WSHSY, SAAADI. The CDR3: CASTVDSNSNQPQHF. DNA for the CDR3: TGCGCCAGCACCGTGGACAGCAATAGCAATCAGCCCCAGCATTTT.

The chain employs TRBV18 and TRBJ1-1; D perhaps matches TRBD1 (5 bases). The CDR3 covers 11 residues. Germline V gene data show CDR1 as KGHSH and CDR2 as LQKENI. Between the trimmed V and J ends, which lost 6 bases and 11 bases, there was a span of 13 bases. The CDR3, as DNA: TGTGCCAGCTCCGCCGGGACTGGCGCTTTCTTT. Its translation is CASSAGTGAFF.

V usage is TRBV9 and J usage is TRBJ2-3; no definite D call. Germline-derived CDR1 and CDR2 are SGDLS and YYNGEE. The V and J ends lost 5 bases and 5 bases respectively, with 9 bases between them. CDR3 size: 12 residues. As DNA, the CDR3 is TGTGCCAGCAGTATAGCTGGAGATACGCAGTATTTT. This sequence encodes CASSIAGDTQYF.

This clone occurred once. This chain uses TRBV2 with TRBJ2-7; 12 bases line up with TRBD2. Germline assignment: CDR1 SNHLY and CDR2 FYNNEI. The V and J ends lost 1 base and 3 bases, in that order; junction bases with no gene match: 7. CDR3 length equals 17 residues. The DNA of the CDR3 is TGTGCCAGCAGTGAAGTGCTAGCGGGGGGGCCCTTCTACGAGCAGTACTTC. Amino acids: CASSEVLAGGPFYEQYF.

This clone was observed a single time. This sequence joins TRBV4-1 and TRBJ1-4; D gene uncertain. Trimming took off 1 base at V and 4 bases at J, with 10 bases between the two ends. Per germline, CDR1 MGHRA and CDR2 YSYEKL. The CDR3 consists of 15 residues. CDR3 protein: CASSQVSDFNEKLFF. The CDR3 DNA sequence: TGCGCCAGCAGCCAAGTAAGCGACTTTAATGAAAAACTGTTTTTT.

The V gene is TRBV19, the J gene TRBJ1-1, with no clear D. The V and J ends lost 8 bases and 1 base respectively, with 11 bases between them. The CDR3 runs 13 residues. Germline V lookup: CDR1 LNHDA, CDR2 SQIVND (reference sequence). The CDR3 DNA follows: TGTGCCAGTTCGCTACAGAAGAACACTGAAGCTTTCTTT. Residues: CASSLQKNTEAFF.